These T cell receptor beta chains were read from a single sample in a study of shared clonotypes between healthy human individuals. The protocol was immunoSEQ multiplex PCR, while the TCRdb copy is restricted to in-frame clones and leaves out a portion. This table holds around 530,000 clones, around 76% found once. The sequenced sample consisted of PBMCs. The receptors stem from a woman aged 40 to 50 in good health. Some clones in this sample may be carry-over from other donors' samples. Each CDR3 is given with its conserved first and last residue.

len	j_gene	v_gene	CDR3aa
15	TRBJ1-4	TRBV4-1	CASSQGWGDLEKLFF
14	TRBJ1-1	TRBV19	CASSSRRVNTEAFF
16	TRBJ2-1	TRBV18	CASSRSGLAGGDEQFF
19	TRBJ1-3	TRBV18	CASSPATGVGPTSGNTIYF
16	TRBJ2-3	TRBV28	CASSSLTGPYTDTQYF
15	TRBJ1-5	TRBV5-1	CASSLGTGTGQPQHF
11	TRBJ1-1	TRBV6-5	CASISRGQAFF
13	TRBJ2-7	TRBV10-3	CAITTGQAGEQYF
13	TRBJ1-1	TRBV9	CASSPRVNTEAFF
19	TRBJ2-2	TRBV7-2	CASSLSILRQGGVPGELFF
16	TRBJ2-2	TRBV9	CASSVGQGAGTGELFF
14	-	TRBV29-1	CSVVTSGSIYEQYF
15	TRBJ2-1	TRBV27	CASSGPGLTYNEQFF
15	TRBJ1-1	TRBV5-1	CASSLGFVRNTEAFF
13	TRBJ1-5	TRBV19	CASRPGLNQPQHF
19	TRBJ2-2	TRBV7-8	CASSLVGLAGGGDTGELFF
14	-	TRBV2	CASSDYEGSYEQYF
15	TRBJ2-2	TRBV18	CASSPEARDRGQLFF
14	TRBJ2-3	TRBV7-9	CASSIPTGPDTQYF